This T cell receptor beta chain originates from a study of T cell repertoires in aging, cancer and after chemotherapy. Across the study: Donor ages fell into six groups from 30 or younger up to 70 or older. Chronic lymphocytic leukemia patients on fludarabine- or bendamustine-based regimens gave paired samples before and after chemotherapy.

A mixed TRB-A/B primer pool amplified rearranged TRB by multiplex touch-down PCR. MiXCR, applied by TCRdb to the multiplex PCR reads, yields one record per CDR3 protein. This sample carries around 13,000 distinct CDR3 sequences, approximately 30% of them seen once, and the ten largest clones take approximately 9%. Study-wide results and limits: In cancer patients, declining TCR diversity with age involved lost richness and lost evenness.

Peripheral blood genomic DNA, not sorted cells or RNA, was the template. A remark on this clonotype: The antigen is unknown.

The sequenced material came from blood. The receptor was isolated from a human donor with a blood cancer.

CDR3 sequence (DNA): TGTGCCAGCTCAGGGCTTTTCGCTAGCACAGATACGCAGTATTTT. Translated, it gives CASSGLFASTDTQYF. V and J are TRBV12-3 or TRBV12-4 and TRBJ2-3; D possibly corresponds to TRBD1 (5 bases). The CDR3 is 15 amino acids. Trimming stripped 8 bases from V and 0 bases from J, with 15 bases between.